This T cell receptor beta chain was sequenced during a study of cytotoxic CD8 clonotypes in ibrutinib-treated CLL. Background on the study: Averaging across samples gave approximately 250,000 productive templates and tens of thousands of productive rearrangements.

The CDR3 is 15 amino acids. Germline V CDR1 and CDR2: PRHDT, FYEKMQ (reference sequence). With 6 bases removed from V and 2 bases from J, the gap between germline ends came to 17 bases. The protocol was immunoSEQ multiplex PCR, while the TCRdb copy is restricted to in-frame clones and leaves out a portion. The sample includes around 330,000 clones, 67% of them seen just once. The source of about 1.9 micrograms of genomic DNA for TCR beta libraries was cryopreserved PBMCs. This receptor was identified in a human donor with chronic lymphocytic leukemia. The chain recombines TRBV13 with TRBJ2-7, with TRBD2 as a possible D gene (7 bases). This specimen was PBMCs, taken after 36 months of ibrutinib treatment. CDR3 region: CASRSGGQGPYEQYF. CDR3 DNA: TGTGCCAGCAGATCCGGGGGGCAGGGGCCCTACGAGCAGTACTTC. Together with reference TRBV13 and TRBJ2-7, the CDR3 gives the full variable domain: AAGVIQSPRHLIKEKRETATLKCYPIPRHDTVYWYQQGPGQDPQFLISFYEKMQSDKGSIPDRFSAQQFSDYHSELNMSSLELGDSALYFCASRSGGQGPYEQYFGPGTRLTVT.